The 3 T cell receptor beta chains below all came from one sample that was sequenced in a study of shared T cell receptors in the human thymus (dated by TCRdb to about 2021). The library relied on the immunoSEQ multiplex PCR assay. The source is immuneACCESS, and TCRdb retained only in-frame sequences with V and J called. Part of the clones is not carried over; for the studies checked, unresolved V genes explain less than half of this, and the remainder is unexplained. This sample comprises 600,000 to 900,000 clones, roughly 88% of them detected only once. The ten largest clones represent roughly 0.01% of the sample. The same data also contributed to another study, on human thymus T cells.

What was sequenced was thymocytes. These receptors all stem from a girl less than two years old with a congenital heart defect. Donor details come from another sample of the same person, matched by shared clones.

The V gene is TRBV5-1, the J gene TRBJ2-1, with 8 positions matching TRBD1. Germline V gene sequence: CDR1 SGHRS, CDR2 YFSETQ. The ends lost 2 bases at V and 5 bases at J; junction bases unmatched: 6. The CDR3 loop spans 15 amino acids. As DNA, the CDR3 is TGCGCCAGCAGCTTAGTCCACAGGGGGGACAATGAGCAGTTCTTC. This encodes CASSLVHRGDNEQFF.

The chain employs TRBV4-3 and TRBJ1-3; the D is unclear. The CDR3 has 16 residues. The germline V and J ends were trimmed by 0 bases and 0 bases, with 9 bases remaining between them. The germline CDR1 and CDR2 sequences are LGHNA and YSLEER. This CDR3 reads CASSQDRRDSGNTIYF. Here the CDR3 DNA reads TGCGCCAGCAGCCAAGATAGGAGAGACTCTGGAAACACCATATATTTT.

V usage is TRBV6-5 and J usage is TRBJ1-2, with 9 positions matching TRBD1. The germline gives CDR1 MNHEY, CDR2 SVGAGI. This CDR3 is built from 14 residues. Unmatched junction bases numbered 11, after V lost 7 bases and J lost 8 bases. The CDR3 sequence: CASKAGTGCGGYTF. The DNA for the CDR3 is TGTGCCAGCAAGGCCGGGACAGGGTGTGGCGGCTACACCTTC.